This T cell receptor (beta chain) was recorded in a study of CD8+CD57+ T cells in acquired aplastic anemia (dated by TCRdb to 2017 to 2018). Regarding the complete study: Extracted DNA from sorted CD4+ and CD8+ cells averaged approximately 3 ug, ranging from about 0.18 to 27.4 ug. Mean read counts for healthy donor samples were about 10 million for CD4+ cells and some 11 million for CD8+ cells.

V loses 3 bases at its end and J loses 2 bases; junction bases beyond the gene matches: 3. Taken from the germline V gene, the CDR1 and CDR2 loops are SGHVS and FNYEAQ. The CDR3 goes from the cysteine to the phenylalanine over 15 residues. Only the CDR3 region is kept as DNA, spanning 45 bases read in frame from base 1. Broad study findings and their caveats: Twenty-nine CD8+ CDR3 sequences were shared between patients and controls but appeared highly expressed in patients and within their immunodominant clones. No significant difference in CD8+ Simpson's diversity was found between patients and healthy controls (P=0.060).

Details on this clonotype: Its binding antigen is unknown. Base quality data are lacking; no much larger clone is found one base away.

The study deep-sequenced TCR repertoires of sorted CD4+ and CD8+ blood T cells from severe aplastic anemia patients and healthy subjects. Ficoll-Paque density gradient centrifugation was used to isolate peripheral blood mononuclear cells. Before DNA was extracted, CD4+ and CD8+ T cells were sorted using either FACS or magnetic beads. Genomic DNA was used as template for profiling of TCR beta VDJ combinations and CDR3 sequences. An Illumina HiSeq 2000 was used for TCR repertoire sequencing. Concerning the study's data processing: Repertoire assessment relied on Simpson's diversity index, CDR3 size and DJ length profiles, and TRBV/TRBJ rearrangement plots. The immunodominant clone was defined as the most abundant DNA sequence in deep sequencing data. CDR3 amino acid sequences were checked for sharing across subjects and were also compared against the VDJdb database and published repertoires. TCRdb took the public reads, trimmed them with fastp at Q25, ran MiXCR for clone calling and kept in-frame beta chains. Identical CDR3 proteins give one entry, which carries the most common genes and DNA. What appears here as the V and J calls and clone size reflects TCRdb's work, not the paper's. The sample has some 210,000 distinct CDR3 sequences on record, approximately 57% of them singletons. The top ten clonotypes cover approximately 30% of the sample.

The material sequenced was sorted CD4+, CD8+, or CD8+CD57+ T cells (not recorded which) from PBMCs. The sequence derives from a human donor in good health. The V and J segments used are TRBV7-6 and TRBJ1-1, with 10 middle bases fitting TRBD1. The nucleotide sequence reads TGTGCCAGCAGCTTTGACAGGGGGCGAAACACTGAAGCTTTCTTT. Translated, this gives CASSFDRGRNTEAFF.